Below, 27 T cell receptor beta chains from the same sample are listed, as sequenced in a study of blood T cell repertoires in COVID-19. The method was immunoSEQ multiplex PCR; TCRdb's version includes in-frame clones alone and lacks a portion of them. Found here are 95,000 to 100,000 clones, 91% of them singletons; the top ten hold about 18%. The sequencing sample was made of peripheral blood. These receptors all come from a man aged 45-65 years with acute or convalescent COVID-19.

This clone was observed a single time. This chain uses TRBV28 with TRBJ2-2; 13 nucleotides agree with TRBD2. CDR3 length: 18 residues. Germline-derived CDR1 and CDR2 are MDHEN and SYDVKM. V lost 1 base and J lost 2; bases outside the gene matches: 4. The DNA of the CDR3 is TGTGCCAGCAGTTTATATGGGACTAGCGGGGTAAACACCGGGGAGCTGTTTTTT. Translation: CASSLYGTSGVNTGELFF. Full variable domain (remainder filled in from reference TRBV28 and TRBJ2-2): DVKVTQSSRYLVKRTGEKVFLECVQDMDHENMFWYRQDPGLGLRLIYFSYDVKMKEKGDIPEGYSVSREKKERFSLILESASTNQTSMYLCASSLYGTSGVNTGELFFGEGSRLTVL.

Here the CDR3 DNA reads TGTGCCAGCAGTTACGGAGGGGGGGGATCCCCGGAGACCCAGTACTTC. Protein product: CASSYGGGGSPETQYF. The genes are TRBV6-5 and TRBJ2-5; TRBD2 might be the D (7 bases). Trimming removed 2 bases at V and 5 bases at J, with 18 bases between. Germline lookup yields CDR1 MNHEY and CDR2 SVGAGI. The CDR3 is 16 amino acids.

The chain has TRBV11-1 and TRBJ2-5, with TRBD1 as a possible D gene (6 bases). Trimming removed 2 bases from V and 9 bases from J, with 19 bases in between. The germline gives CDR1 SGHAT, CDR2 FQDESV (reference sequence). The length of the CDR3 is 15 residues. CDR3: CASSLSPGTPGAQYF. The CDR3 coding sequence is TGTGCCAGCAGCTTAAGCCCCGGGACCCCAGGGGCCCAGTACTTC.

The chain uses TRBV5-8 and TRBJ2-1; 10 bases agree with TRBD1. The J segment lost 10 bases and the V segment lost 0 bases, leaving 7 bases of the junction unmatched. The germline CDR1 and CDR2 sequences are SGHTS and YDEGEE. This CDR3 spans 15 amino acids. The CDR3 loop is CASSLAGTGASEQFF. The CDR3 region has the DNA TGTGCCAGCAGCTTGGCCGGGACAGGGGCGAGCGAGCAGTTCTTC.

V and J are TRBV18 and TRBJ1-1; unclear D gene. Deletions cut 6 bases from V and 4 bases from J, with 15 bases between. This CDR3 has 14 amino acids. Germline-derived CDR1 and CDR2 are KGHSH and LQKENI. The CDR3 sequence is CASSPERRSTEAFF. The CDR3 coding sequence is TGTGCCAGCTCCCCCGAGAGGAGGAGCACTGAAGCTTTCTTT.

The V gene is TRBV27, the J gene TRBJ2-7; 7 bases fit TRBD2. The CDR3 consists of 11 residues. Germline V gene lookup returns CDR1 MNHEY and CDR2 SMNVEV (reference sequence). V gave up 5 bases and J gave up 8 bases; unmatched junction bases: 3. Written as DNA, the CDR3 is TGTGCCAGCAGTCGGGGACTACAGCAGTACTTC. Translating gives CASSRGLQQYF.

The chain joins TRBV7-9 to TRBJ2-7; 7 nucleotides align to TRBD1. CDR1 and CDR2 (germline): SEHNR, FQNEAQ (reference sequence). Trimming removed 4 bases from V and 5 bases from J; junction bases left unmatched: 5. The CDR3 contains 13 residues. The CDR3 sequence: CASSSQGYNEQYF. CDR3 sequence (DNA): TGTGCCAGCAGCTCACAGGGGTATAACGAGCAGTACTTC. The full variable domain, in which reference TRBV7-9 and TRBJ2-7 provide the parts outside the CDR3, is DTGVSQNPRHKITKRGQNVTFRCDPISEHNRLYWYRQTLGQGPEFLTYFQNEAQLEKSRLLSDRFSAERPKGSFSTLEIQRTEQGDSAMYLCASSSQGYNEQYFGPGTRLTVT.

CDR3 region: CASSLGMGGGEKLFF. CDR3 coding DNA: TGTGCCAGCAGTCTGGGTATGGGGGGTGGCGAAAAACTGTTTTTT. The chain uses TRBV27 and TRBJ1-4, with D perhaps TRBD1 (5 bases). The CDR3 covers 15 residues. The V end lost 5 bases, the J end lost 8 bases, and 18 bases lay between the germline ends. The V gene's germline CDR1 is MNHEY and CDR2 SMNVEV (reference sequence).

This sequence joins TRBV12-3 or TRBV12-4 and TRBJ2-7, with no clear D. The ends were cut back, 3 bases at V and 9 bases at J, with 15 bases in the middle. The CDR3 extends over 13 amino acids. This CDR3 is CASSFAVLKRQYF. DNA for the CDR3: TGTGCCAGCAGTTTTGCGGTATTAAAGCGGCAGTACTTC.

This chain links TRBV11-3 with TRBJ2-2, with 9 bases lining up with TRBD1. Trimming removed 3 bases from V and 1 base from J; junction bases left unmatched: 9. The CDR3 extends over 18 amino acids. Germline V gene sequence: CDR1 SGHNT, CDR2 YENEEA. Here the CDR3 reads CASSLTLMGQGNTGELFF. CDR3 DNA sequence: TGTGCCAGCAGCTTGACGTTAATGGGACAGGGGAACACCGGGGAGCTGTTTTTT.

V usage is TRBV5-4 and J usage is TRBJ2-7; D possibly corresponds to TRBD2 (5 bases). The germline V gene encodes CDR1 SGHNT and CDR2 YYREEE (reference sequence). The CDR3 is made up of 14 amino acids. Trimming stripped 2 bases from V and 0 bases from J, with 9 bases between. CDR3 region: CASSFGGFSYEQYF. CDR3 in DNA: TGTGCCAGCAGCTTTGGAGGATTCTCCTACGAGCAGTACTTC.

This clone was picked up one time. The J gene is TRBJ2-1, the V gene TRBV20-1; D is uncertain. CDR1 DFQATT and CDR2 SNEGSKA come from the germline V gene (reference sequence). Trimming removed 1 base at V and 8 bases at J, with 6 bases between. The CDR3 is made up of 11 amino acids. The CDR3 here is CSARGTDEQFF. The DNA for the CDR3 is TGCAGTGCTAGAGGTACGGATGAGCAGTTCTTC.

This chain links TRBV28 with TRBJ2-1; D uncertain. Trimming pared 8 bases from V and 7 bases from J, leaving 9 bases between. The CDR3 length is 11 residues. Germline V gene data show CDR1 as MDHEN and CDR2 as SYDVKM. In DNA form, the CDR3 reads TGTGCCAGCGAAAGCGCGAATGAGCAGTTCTTC. Protein: CASESANEQFF.

This sequence joins TRBV18 and TRBJ2-7, with D possibly TRBD1 on 6 matching bases. The CDR3 spans 14 residues. V was cut by 3 bases and J by 4 bases, with 13 bases left in between. Per germline, CDR1 KGHSH and CDR2 LQKENI. The CDR3 region has the DNA TGTGCCAGCTCACCTGGGGGCTCCCCTTACGAGCAGTACTTC. This gives the protein CASSPGGSPYEQYF. Full variable domain (rest looked up from reference TRBV18 and TRBJ2-7): NAGVMQNPRHLVRRRGQEARLRCSPMKGHSHVYWYRQLPEEGLKFMVYLQKENIIDESGMPKERFSAEFPKEGPSILRIQQVVRGDSAAYFCASSPGGSPYEQYFGPGTRLTVT.

This chain joins TRBV2 and TRBJ1-2; 8 bases align to TRBD1. There are 18 residues in the CDR3. V was pared by 0 bases and J by 4 bases, with 13 bases of the junction left unmatched. The V gene's germline CDR1 is SNHLY and CDR2 FYNNEI. For the CDR3, the DNA is TGTGCCAGCAGTGAAGCAACGAAACAGGGGGGGACCTCCTATGGCTACACCTTC. It translates to CASSEATKQGGTSYGYTF. Full variable domain (rest looked up from reference TRBV2 and TRBJ1-2): EPEVTQTPSHQVTQMGQEVILRCVPISNHLYFYWYRQILGQKVEFLVSFYNNEISEKSEIFDDQFSVERPDGSNFTLKIRSTKLEDSAMYFCASSEATKQGGTSYGYTFGSGTRLTVV.

The gene calls are TRBV19 and TRBJ1-1, with 8 nucleotides matching TRBD1. This CDR3 is built from 13 residues. CDR1 LNHDA and CDR2 SQIVND come from the germline V gene (reference sequence). The V gene end was trimmed by 3 bases and the J gene end by 8 bases; junction bases not matched to a gene: 5. CDR3 sequence reads: CASSINRGGEAFF. CDR3 DNA sequence: TGTGCCAGTAGTATTAACAGGGGGGGCGAAGCTTTCTTT. Full variable domain (rest looked up from reference TRBV19 and TRBJ1-1): DGGITQSPKYLFRKEGQNVTLSCEQNLNHDAMYWYRQDPGQGLRLIYYSQIVNDFQKGDIAEGYSVSREKKESFPLTVTSAQKNPTAFYLCASSINRGGEAFFGQGTRLTVV.

The rearrangement joins TRBV7-6 to TRBJ2-7, with D possibly TRBD2 on 6 matching bases. Germline V gives CDR1 SGHVS, CDR2 FNYEAQ. This CDR3 region has 15 residues. V dropped 1 base and J dropped 0 bases, with 10 bases sitting between them. The chain's CDR3 is CASSLGAGHSYEQYF. The CDR3 nucleotides read TGTGCCAGCAGCTTAGGGGCGGGGCACTCCTACGAGCAGTACTTC.

The chain joins TRBV7-2 to TRBJ2-5, with TRBD2 matching over 8 bases. Germline V gene sequence: CDR1 SGHTA, CDR2 FQGNSA. There are 15 residues in the CDR3. Unmatched junction bases numbered 6, after V lost 4 bases and J lost 2 bases. The CDR3 DNA sequence: TGTGCCAGCAGCTCCTCGGGGGGGTTTCAAGAGACCCAGTACTTC. Translation: CASSSSGGFQETQYF.

The V and J genes are TRBV5-4 and TRBJ2-5; 9 bases match TRBD1. Germline values: CDR1 SGHNT, CDR2 YYREEE (reference sequence). The CDR3 length is 16 residues. The junction had 11 bases not matched to a gene; V was cut back by 4 bases and J by 4 bases. DNA for the CDR3: TGTGCCAGCAGCCCAAGGGACAGGGCACGTGGAGAGACCCAGTACTTC. The encoded protein is CASSPRDRARGETQYF. Variable domain in full (rest from reference TRBV5-4 and TRBJ2-5): ETGVTQSPTHLIKTRGQQVTLRCSSQSGHNTVSWYQQALGQGPQFIFQYYREEENGRGNFPPRFSGLQFPNYSSELNVNALELDDSALYLCASSPRDRARGETQYFGPGTRLLVL.

To note about this clone: Other DNA sequences in this sample translate to the same CDR3. The V gene is TRBV18, the J gene TRBJ1-6; D is unresolved. The CDR3 runs to 14 residues. V lost 3 bases and J lost 0, with 3 bases in between. Per germline, CDR1 KGHSH and CDR2 LQKENI. As DNA, the CDR3 is TGTGCCAGCTCACCGAGCTCCTATAATTCACCCCTCCACTTT. Amino acid sequence: CASSPSSYNSPLHF.

Concerning this clone itself: An end of the junction does not agree with germline; a read error may underlie this. The chain couples TRBV9 to TRBJ1-2, with D perhaps TRBD1 (6 bases). CDR1 is SGDLS and CDR2 is YYNGEE in the germline V gene. CDR3 length: 10 amino acids. CDR3 bases: TGTGCCAGCAGCGTCCGGGACACCGACTTC. This encodes CASSVRDTDF.

The genes are TRBV5-8 and TRBJ1-1; a possible D gene is TRBD1 (5 bases). The CDR3 has 15 amino acids. Germline V gene lookup returns CDR1 SGHTS and CDR2 YDEGEE. V was clipped by 4 bases and J by 0 bases, with 13 bases between them. This CDR3 reads CASSPWTNMNTEAFF. The CDR3 DNA reads as TGTGCCAGCAGCCCATGGACAAATATGAACACTGAAGCTTTCTTT.

V and J are TRBV5-1 and TRBJ2-2; 12 positions agree with TRBD1. The J segment lost 4 bases and the V segment lost 0 bases, leaving 4 bases of the junction unmatched. This CDR3 region has 17 residues. Germline CDR1 and CDR2: SGHRS and YFSETQ. CDR3 sequence (DNA): TGCGCCAGCAGCTTGGATGGGACAGGGGGCACCACCGGGGAGCTGTTTTTT. The encoded protein is CASSLDGTGGTTGELFF.

The V and J genes are TRBV19 and TRBJ2-2; 7 nucleotides line up with TRBD1. J was trimmed by 3 bases and V by 5 bases; bases with no gene match: 9. The germline V gene encodes CDR1 LNHDA and CDR2 SQIVND (reference sequence). The CDR3 consists of 16 residues. CDR3 nucleotides: TGTGCCAGTAGTCGGGTACGGGACAGATACACCGGGGAGCTGTTTTTT. This codes for CASSRVRDRYTGELFF.

The rearrangement links TRBV29-1 to TRBJ1-5; 8 nucleotides match TRBD1. The J segment lost 6 bases and the V segment lost 6 bases, leaving 7 bases of the junction unmatched. This CDR3 contains 13 residues. From germline, CDR1 is SQVTM and CDR2 ANQGSEA. The CDR3 spells CSVGAGGGQPQHF. The CDR3 nucleotides are TGCAGCGTGGGTGCAGGGGGCGGTCAGCCCCAGCATTTT.

The V gene is TRBV6-4, the J gene TRBJ2-3; no reliable D call. The CDR3 extends over 16 amino acids. Trimming left V 2 bases short and J 2 bases short, with 14 bases between. Germline V gene data show CDR1 as MRHNA and CDR2 as SNTAGT. DNA of the CDR3: TGTGCCAGCAGTGACATACCTTCCAGAATCACAGATACGCAGTATTTT. It yields the protein CASSDIPSRITDTQYF.

The chain uses TRBV10-2 and TRBJ2-2; maybe TRBD2 (5 bases). From germline, CDR1 is WSHSY and CDR2 SAAADI. This CDR3 region has 14 residues. V lost 3 bases and J lost 4, with 9 bases in between. CDR3 loop: CASSESGGTGELFF. CDR3 coding DNA: TGCGCCAGCAGTGAAAGCGGAGGCACCGGGGAGCTGTTTTTT.